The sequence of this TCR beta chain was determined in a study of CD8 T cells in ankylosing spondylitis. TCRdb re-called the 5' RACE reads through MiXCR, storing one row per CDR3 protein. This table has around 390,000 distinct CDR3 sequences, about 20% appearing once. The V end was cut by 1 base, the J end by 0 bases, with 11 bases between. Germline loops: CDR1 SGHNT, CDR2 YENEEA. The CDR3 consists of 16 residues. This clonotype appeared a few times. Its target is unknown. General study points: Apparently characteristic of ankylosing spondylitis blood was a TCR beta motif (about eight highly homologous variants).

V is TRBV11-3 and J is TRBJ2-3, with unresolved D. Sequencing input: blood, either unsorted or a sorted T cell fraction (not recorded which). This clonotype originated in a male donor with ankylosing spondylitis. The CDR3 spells CASSLGPGSSTDTQYF. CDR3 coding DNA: TGTGCCAGCAGCTTAGGACCTGGTAGCAGCACAGATACGCAGTATTTT.